These 28 T cell receptor beta chains were all obtained from the same sample, sequenced in a study of vaccination effects on CD4 cells after COVID-19. These TCRs' antigens remain unknown. ViraFEST assay sequencing came after antigen-specific CD4+ T cells were expanded with viral peptide pools. Cultured cells yielded isolated CD4+ T cells after around 9 days. A PCR test confirmed that the person had SARS-CoV-2 infection between March and December 2020. Generated by immunoSEQ multiplex PCR, the TCRdb table keeps only in-frame clones and is missing some. Of tens of thousands of clones listed, more than 75% are singletons. The sequencing used CD4+ T cells from PBMCs cultured with HIV peptides, collected before COVID-19 vaccination. Stated subset: HIV-1 Nef peptide pool negative control/reference culture. The origin of the receptors is a human donor who had a prior SARS-CoV-2 infection.

The chain combines TRBV20-1 with TRBJ2-1; the match to TRBD1 covers 7 bases. V was clipped by 3 bases and J by 5 bases; unmatched bases: 10. Germline lookup yields CDR1 DFQATT and CDR2 SNEGSKA (reference sequence). This CDR3 has 15 amino acids. The chain's CDR3 is CSASPQGETDNEQFF. CDR3 nucleotide sequence: TGCAGTGCTAGTCCCCAGGGGGAAACGGACAATGAGCAGTTCTTC.

The chain combines TRBV25-1 with TRBJ1-2, with a tentative D call TRBD1 (5 bases). Trimming removed 3 bases at V and 5 bases at J, with 16 bases between. The CDR3 loop spans 15 amino acids. In germline, CDR1 is MGHDK, CDR2 SYGVNS. CDR3 sequence: CASSDPRVGDYGYTF. Written as DNA, the CDR3 is TGTGCCAGCAGTGATCCTCGTGTAGGGGATTATGGCTACACCTTC.

The rearrangement joins TRBV5-1 to TRBJ2-4; 9 bases map to TRBD2. The CDR3 contains 17 residues. Germline CDR1 SGHRS, CDR2 YFSETQ. V shed 0 bases, J shed 5 bases, and the junction held 9 bases outside the gene matches. The CDR3 here is CASSLGLSGGYQNIQYF. CDR3 nucleotide sequence: TGCGCCAGCAGCTTGGGACTTAGCGGGGGTTACCAAAACATTCAGTACTTC. The variable domain in full, completed from reference TRBV5-1 and TRBJ2-4, reads KAGVTQTPRYLIKTRGQQVTLSCSPISGHRSVSWYQQTPGQGLQFLFEYFSETQRNKGNFPGRFSGRQFSNSRSEMNVSTLELGDSALYLCASSLGLSGGYQNIQYFGAGTRLSVL.

This clone was recorded once. V is TRBV11-3 and J is TRBJ2-3; D not resolved. CDR3 size: 14 residues. Germline V gene data show CDR1 as SGHNT and CDR2 as YENEEA. V was cut by 5 bases and J by 1 base, with 10 bases left in between. The DNA of the CDR3 is TGTGCCAGCAGCCCAAGACACGGCACAGATACGCAGTATTTT. Protein: CASSPRHGTDTQYF.

V is TRBV4-3 and J is TRBJ1-6; D is perhaps TRBD1 (5 bases). Germline values: CDR1 LGHNA, CDR2 YSLEER. The CDR3 contains 15 residues. Trimming cost V 3 bases and J 4 bases, with 10 bases left between them. The CDR3 loop reads CASSQDTGYNSPLHF. CDR3 in DNA: TGCGCCAGCAGCCAGGACACAGGATATAATTCACCCCTCCACTTT.

CDR3 amino acids: CAGATGTTSSTDTQYF. The CDR3, as DNA: TGTGCCGGGGCCACCGGGACCACATCTAGCACAGATACGCAGTATTTT. The J gene is TRBJ2-3, the V gene TRBV30; D might be TRBD1 or TRBD2, each matching 5 bases. V was shortened by 8 bases and J by 0 bases, with 21 bases between the two germline ends. The CDR3 is 16 amino acids. In germline, CDR1 is GTSNPN, CDR2 SVGIG (reference sequence).

The chain has TRBV5-1 and TRBJ2-7; D is possibly TRBD1 (6 bases). V was clipped by 2 bases and J by 6 bases, with 9 bases between them. Germline assignment: CDR1 SGHRS and CDR2 YFSETQ. The CDR3 runs to 12 residues. The CDR3 DNA sequence: TGCGCCAGCAGCTTACAGGGATCCGAGCAGTACTTC. This encodes CASSLQGSEQYF.

The chain carries TRBV6-6 and TRBJ2-4, with 10 bases fitting TRBD2. In germline, CDR1 is MNHNY, CDR2 SVGAGI (reference sequence). The CDR3 totals 16 residues. V shed 6 bases and J 0 bases; nucleotides not matched to a gene: 5. The CDR3 reads CASRKGLALAKNIQYF. In nucleotides, the CDR3 is TGTGCCAGCAGGAAGGGACTAGCGCTAGCCAAAAACATTCAGTACTTC.

J is TRBJ2-1 and V is TRBV25-1; 9 bases are shared with TRBD2. Germline values: CDR1 MGHDK, CDR2 SYGVNS. Trimming took 5 bases from V and 1 from J; bases not matched to a gene: 9. This CDR3 comprises 17 residues. The CDR3: CASSPPSGMWSYNEQFF. In DNA form, the CDR3 reads TGTGCCAGCAGTCCTCCTAGCGGGATGTGGTCCTACAATGAGCAGTTCTTC.

V is TRBV2 and J is TRBJ2-6; 9 nucleotides line up with TRBD1. The CDR3 sequence is 16 residues long. CDR1 SNHLY and CDR2 FYNNEI come from the germline V gene. V trimming: 5 bases; J trimming: 2 bases; junction bases outside the gene matches: 4. The CDR3 nucleotides are TGTGCCAGCAGTCGGGACAGGGTCGCTGGGGCCAACGTCCTGACTTTC. Translation gives CASSRDRVAGANVLTF.

This chain connects TRBV5-1 to TRBJ2-5, with TRBD2 as a possible D gene (6 bases). Trimming left V 4 bases short and J 2 bases short, with 12 bases between. Germline V gives CDR1 SGHRS, CDR2 YFSETQ. This CDR3 contains 14 residues. The CDR3 bases are TGCGCCAGCAGCGGAGGGACGGAGCAAGAGACCCAGTACTTC. It specifies CASSGGTEQETQYF. Full variable domain (remainder filled in from reference TRBV5-1 and TRBJ2-5): KAGVTQTPRYLIKTRGQQVTLSCSPISGHRSVSWYQQTPGQGLQFLFEYFSETQRNKGNFPGRFSGRQFSNSRSEMNVSTLELGDSALYLCASSGGTEQETQYFGPGTRLLVL.

The gene calls are TRBV7-9 and TRBJ1-1; possibly TRBD1 for D (5 bases). The V gene's germline CDR1 is SEHNR and CDR2 FQNEAQ (reference sequence). The CDR3 is 11 residues long. Trimming took 1 base from V and 11 from J, leaving 8 bases between them. The CDR3 sequence is CASSLGQGAFF. The CDR3 DNA sequence: TGTGCCAGCAGCTTAGGGCAGGGTGCTTTCTTT.

The rearrangement uses TRBV7-3 and TRBJ2-7, with TRBD1 identical over 9 bases. There are 13 residues in the CDR3. V lost 5 bases and J lost 9; bases outside the gene matches: 8. Germline V gene lookup returns CDR1 SGHTA and CDR2 FQGTGA. The CDR3 DNA follows: TGTGCCAGCAGCATAAACAGGGGGCAGGTGCAGTACTTC. Its protein is CASSINRGQVQYF.

This chain connects TRBV9 to TRBJ1-2, with 7 bases fitting TRBD1. J lost 4 bases, V lost 4 bases, and 7 bases had no gene match. Germline V gene data show CDR1 as SGDLS and CDR2 as YYNGEE. There are 14 residues in the CDR3. The CDR3 DNA reads TGTGCCAGCAGCCAGACCGGGACAGCCTATGGCTACACCTTC. Translating gives CASSQTGTAYGYTF.

This clone was found once. The rearrangement links TRBV11-2 to TRBJ2-5; 14 nucleotides match TRBD2. The CDR3 spans 16 residues. With V trimmed by 2 bases and J by 4 bases, 3 bases remained unmatched. CDR1 and CDR2 from the germline V gene are SGHAT and FQNNGV. The CDR3 region has the DNA TGTGCCAGCAGCTTACCGGGACTAGCGGGAGTAGAGACCCAGTACTTC. It is translated as CASSLPGLAGVETQYF. Drawing the rest from reference TRBV11-2 and TRBJ2-5, the complete variable domain is EAGVAQSPRYKIIEKRQSVAFWCNPISGHATLYWYQQILGQGPKLLIQFQNNGVVDDSQLPKDRFSAERLKGVDSTLKIQPAKLEDSAVYLCASSLPGLAGVETQYFGPGTRLLVL.

The chain couples TRBV5-4 to TRBJ2-2; D unresolved. CDR1 SGHNT and CDR2 YYREEE come from the germline V gene (reference sequence). This CDR3 has 14 residues. The germline V and J ends were trimmed by 3 bases and 1 base, with 7 bases remaining between them. As DNA, the CDR3 is TGTGCCAGCAGCTCAGGCCAGAACACCGGGGAGCTGTTTTTT. It translates to CASSSGQNTGELFF.

The chain recombines TRBV5-4 with TRBJ2-5, with D perhaps TRBD2 (6 bases). Germline lookup yields CDR1 SGHNT and CDR2 YYREEE (reference sequence). The CDR3 has 14 amino acids. V gave up 1 base and J gave up 5 bases, with 12 bases separating them. The CDR3 reads CASSLWYSGETQYF. DNA for the CDR3: TGTGCCAGCAGCTTGTGGTATAGCGGTGAGACCCAGTACTTC.

This chain links TRBV18 with TRBJ2-7; 9 nucleotides agree with TRBD2. Germline V gene lookup returns CDR1 KGHSH and CDR2 LQKENI. CDR3 length: 15 amino acids. Unmatched junction bases numbered 9, after V lost 3 bases and J lost 6 bases. CDR3 nucleotides: TGTGCCAGCTCACCGGGCCTAGCGGGGTCGACCGAGCAGTACTTC. Its translation is CASSPGLAGSTEQYF.

V usage is TRBV5-1 and J usage is TRBJ2-7; perhaps TRBD1 as D (6 bases). This CDR3 spans 13 amino acids. Germline V gives CDR1 SGHRS, CDR2 YFSETQ. V dropped 5 bases and J dropped 2 bases, with 11 bases sitting between them. In nucleotides, the CDR3 is TGCGCCAGCAGGGGACAAGGGGCCTACGAGCAGTACTTC. This sequence encodes CASRGQGAYEQYF. The variable domain in full, completed from reference TRBV5-1 and TRBJ2-7, reads KAGVTQTPRYLIKTRGQQVTLSCSPISGHRSVSWYQQTPGQGLQFLFEYFSETQRNKGNFPGRFSGRQFSNSRSEMNVSTLELGDSALYLCASRGQGAYEQYFGPGTRLTVT.

The genes are TRBV3-1 (or the pseudogene TRBV3-2) and TRBJ1-1; D not resolved. V shed 1 base and J shed 1 base, with 13 bases lying between them. The CDR3 extends over 16 amino acids. Germline V CDR1 and CDR2: LGHDT, YNNKEL (reference sequence). The CDR3 sequence: CASSQGPRKANTEAFF. In nucleotides, the CDR3 is TGTGCCAGCAGCCAAGGGCCCAGAAAAGCGAACACTGAAGCTTTCTTT.

This rearrangement joins TRBV7-2 to TRBJ1-2; unclear D gene. This CDR3 is built from 14 residues. V was trimmed by 5 bases and J by 0 bases, leaving 10 bases between them. CDR1 is SGHTA, CDR2 FQGNSA, per germline. In nucleotides, the CDR3 is TGTGCCAGCAGCCCCGGGCCTACTAACTATGGCTACACCTTC. This translates into CASSPGPTNYGYTF.

The chain employs TRBV7-9 and TRBJ2-5; the D is unclear. Looked up from germline, CDR1 is SEHNR and CDR2 is FQNEAQ (reference sequence). The CDR3 is made up of 12 amino acids. Trimming took 8 bases from V and 0 from J, leaving 7 bases between them. This chain's CDR3 is CASSWYQETQYF. Written as DNA, the CDR3 is TGTGCCAGCTCCTGGTACCAAGAGACCCAGTACTTC.

This chain connects TRBV18 to TRBJ1-3; D is uncertain. The CDR3 is 18 residues long. Germline CDR1 and CDR2: KGHSH and LQKENI. V gave up 3 bases and J gave up 0 bases, with 18 bases separating them. CDR3 nucleotide sequence: TGTGCCAGCTCACCTGGCCCTCGGACTCCTAGCTCTGGAAACACCATATATTTT. Translation gives CASSPGPRTPSSGNTIYF. The variable domain in full, completed from reference TRBV18 and TRBJ1-3, reads NAGVMQNPRHLVRRRGQEARLRCSPMKGHSHVYWYRQLPEEGLKFMVYLQKENIIDESGMPKERFSAEFPKEGPSILRIQQVVRGDSAAYFCASSPGPRTPSSGNTIYFGEGSWLTVV.

The chain is built from TRBV3-1 (or the pseudogene TRBV3-2) and TRBJ2-3; maybe TRBD2 (5 bases). With 4 bases removed from V and 5 bases from J, the gap between germline ends came to 16 bases. The CDR3 spans 15 residues. The germline CDR1 and CDR2 sequences are LGHDT and YNNKEL (reference sequence). As DNA, the CDR3 is TGTGCCAGCAGCCCACTAAACGGGGATGGAGATACGCAGTATTTT. Its translation: CASSPLNGDGDTQYF.

The V call is TRBV29-1, the J call TRBJ2-7; either TRBD1 or TRBD2 may supply D (7 bases each). V lost 6 bases and J lost 9, with 18 bases in between. CDR3 length equals 12 residues. Germline V gene lookup returns CDR1 SQVTM and CDR2 ANQGSEA. The CDR3 DNA sequence: TGCAGCGTCACGGGGACAGTAGCGGGGCAGTACTTC. Protein: CSVTGTVAGQYF.

This sequence joins TRBV2 and TRBJ1-1; no definite D call. Germline V gene sequence: CDR1 SNHLY, CDR2 FYNNEI. Between the trimmed V and J ends, which lost 2 bases and 2 bases, there was a span of 3 bases. This CDR3 comprises 12 residues. In DNA form, the CDR3 reads TGTGCCAGCAGTGAATATAACACTGAAGCTTTCTTT. Translation: CASSEYNTEAFF. Full variable domain (rest looked up from reference TRBV2 and TRBJ1-1): EPEVTQTPSHQVTQMGQEVILRCVPISNHLYFYWYRQILGQKVEFLVSFYNNEISEKSEIFDDQFSVERPDGSNFTLKIRSTKLEDSAMYFCASSEYNTEAFFGQGTRLTVV.

This clone was seen more than once but under ten times. The DNA for the CDR3 is TGTGCCAGTAGTATTCAGACAGGGTTCCGTCAGCCCCAGCATTTT. Its protein is CASSIQTGFRQPQHF. The chain has TRBV19 and TRBJ1-5; TRBD1 matches 7 bases. The CDR3 totals 15 residues. Germline V gives CDR1 LNHDA, CDR2 SQIVND (reference sequence). V shed 3 bases and J 6 bases; nucleotides not matched to a gene: 8.

This clone has more than one count but fewer than ten. J is TRBJ2-2 and V is TRBV19, with D perhaps matching TRBD1 (5 bases). CDR1 and CDR2 from the germline V gene are LNHDA and SQIVND (reference sequence). Trimming pared 6 bases from V and 5 bases from J, leaving 10 bases between. The CDR3 loop spans 13 amino acids. CDR3 DNA: TGTGCCAGTAGGAACAAGGGGACCGGGGAGCTGTTTTTT. This codes for CASRNKGTGELFF.